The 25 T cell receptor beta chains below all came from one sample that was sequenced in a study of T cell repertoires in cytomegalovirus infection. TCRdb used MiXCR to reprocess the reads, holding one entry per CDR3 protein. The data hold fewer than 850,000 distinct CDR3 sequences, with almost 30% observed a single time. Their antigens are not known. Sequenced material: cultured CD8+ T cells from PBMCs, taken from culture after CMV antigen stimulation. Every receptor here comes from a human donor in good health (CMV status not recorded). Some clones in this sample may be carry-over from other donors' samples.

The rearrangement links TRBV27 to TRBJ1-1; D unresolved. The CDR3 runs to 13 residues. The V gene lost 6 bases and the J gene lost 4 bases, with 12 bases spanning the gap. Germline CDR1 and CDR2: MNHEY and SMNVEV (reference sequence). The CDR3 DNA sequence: TGTGCCAGCAGCTTCGCGGTGGCCACTGAAGCTTTCTTT. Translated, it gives CASSFAVATEAFF.

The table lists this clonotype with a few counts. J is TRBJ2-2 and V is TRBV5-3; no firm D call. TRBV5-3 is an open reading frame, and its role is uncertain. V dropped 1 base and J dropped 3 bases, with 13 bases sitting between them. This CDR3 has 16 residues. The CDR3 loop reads CARSLPPYKDTGELFF. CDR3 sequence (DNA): TGTGCCAGAAGCTTGCCCCCCTACAAAGACACCGGGGAGCTGTTTTTT.

The CDR3 protein is CASSLLPRQGAGYTF. In nucleotides, the CDR3 is TGTGCCAGCAGTTTATTGCCTCGACAGGGTGCTGGCTACACCTTC. V gene TRBV28 combines with J gene TRBJ1-2, with 7 bases identical to TRBD1. Germline V gives CDR1 MDHEN, CDR2 SYDVKM. V lost 1 base and J lost 7; bases outside the gene matches: 9. The CDR3 spans 15 residues.

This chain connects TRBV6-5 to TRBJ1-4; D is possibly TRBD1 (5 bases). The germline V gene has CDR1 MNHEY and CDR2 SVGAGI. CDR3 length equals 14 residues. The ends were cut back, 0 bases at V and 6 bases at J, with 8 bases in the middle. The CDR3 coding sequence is TGTGCCAGCAGTTACTCGGGGGGGGATGAAAAACTGTTTTTT. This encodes CASSYSGGDEKLFF.

The CDR3 here is CASSMAPMNTEAFF. As DNA, the CDR3 is TGCGCCAGCAGTATGGCACCTATGAACACTGAAGCTTTCTTT. The V and J genes are TRBV10-1 and TRBJ1-1; D gene ambiguous. Trimming stripped 5 bases from V and 0 bases from J, with 10 bases between. This CDR3 has 14 residues. In germline, CDR1 is WNHNN, CDR2 SYGVQD (reference sequence).

CDR3 loop: CATEGQGGGYTF. CDR3 in DNA: TGTGCCACGGAGGGACAGGGCGGCGGCTACACCTTC. The genes are TRBV24-1 and TRBJ1-2, with 9 bases fitting TRBD1. J was trimmed by 8 bases and V by 10 bases; bases with no gene match: 7. This CDR3 region has 12 residues. From germline, CDR1 is KGHDR and CDR2 SFDVKD.

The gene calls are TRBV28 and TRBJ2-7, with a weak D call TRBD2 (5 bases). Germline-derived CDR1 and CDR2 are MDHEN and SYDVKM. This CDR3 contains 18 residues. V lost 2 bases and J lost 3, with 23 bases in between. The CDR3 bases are TGTGCCAGCAGTTTAACACCAAGACGGCCAGGCGGGTACTACGAGCAGTACGTC. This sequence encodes CASSLTPRRPGGYYEQYV.

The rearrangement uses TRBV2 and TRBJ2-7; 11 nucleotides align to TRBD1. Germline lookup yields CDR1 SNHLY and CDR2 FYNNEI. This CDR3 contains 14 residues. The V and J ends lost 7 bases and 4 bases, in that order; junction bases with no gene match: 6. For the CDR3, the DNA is TGTGCCAGCAAGGGACAGGGGGGACCTTACGAGCAGTACGTC. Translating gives CASKGQGGPYEQYV.

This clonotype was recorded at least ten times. The chain's CDR3 is CASSFGQGYTEAFF. Written as DNA, the CDR3 is TGTGCCAGCAGCTTTGGACAGGGATATACTGAAGCTTTCTTT. The gene calls are TRBV27 and TRBJ1-1, with 8 nucleotides matching TRBD1. CDR1 MNHEY and CDR2 SMNVEV come from the germline V gene (reference sequence). The CDR3 sequence is 14 residues long. V dropped 6 bases and J dropped 5; count of bases not matched to a gene: 8.

This CDR3 is CASSLYGTSNTDEQFF. The CDR3 DNA reads as TGTGCCAGCAGTTTATATGGGACTAGCAATACCGATGAGCAGTTCTTC. The V and J genes are TRBV27 and TRBJ2-1; 9 bases are shared with TRBD2. Germline values: CDR1 MNHEY, CDR2 SMNVEV (reference sequence). With V trimmed by 1 base and J by 8 bases, 9 bases remained unmatched. This CDR3 comprises 16 residues.

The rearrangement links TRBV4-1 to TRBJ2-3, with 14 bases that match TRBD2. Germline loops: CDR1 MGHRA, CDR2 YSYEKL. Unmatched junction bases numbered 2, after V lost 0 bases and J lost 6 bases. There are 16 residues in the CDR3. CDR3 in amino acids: CASSQETSGGADTQYF. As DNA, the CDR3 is TGCGCCAGCAGCCAAGAGACTAGCGGGGGGGCGGATACGCAGTATTTT.

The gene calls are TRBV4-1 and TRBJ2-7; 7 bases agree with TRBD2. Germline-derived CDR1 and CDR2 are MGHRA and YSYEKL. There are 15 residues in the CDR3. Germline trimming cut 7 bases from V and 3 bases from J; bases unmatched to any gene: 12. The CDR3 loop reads CASTPRGDPYYEQYF. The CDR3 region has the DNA TGCGCCAGCACTCCTCGGGGGGATCCGTACTACGAGCAGTACTTC.

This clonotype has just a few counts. CDR3 amino acids: CASSWEEDTEAFF. As DNA, the CDR3 is TGTGCCAGCAGCTGGGAGGAGGACACTGAAGCTTTCTTT. The V and J genes are TRBV27 and TRBJ1-1; unclear D gene. Trimming took 6 bases from V and 3 from J, leaving 11 bases between them. Looked up from germline, CDR1 is MNHEY and CDR2 is SMNVEV (reference sequence). The CDR3 extends over 13 amino acids.

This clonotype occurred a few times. CDR3 DNA sequence: TGTGCCAGCAGGGACGGACAGGGTAACACAGATACGCAGTATTTT. As protein: CASRDGQGNTDTQYF. The chain employs TRBV6-1 and TRBJ2-3, with TRBD1 identical over 8 bases. Per germline, CDR1 MNHNS and CDR2 SASEGT. The CDR3 has 15 residues. V shed 6 bases and J 2 bases; nucleotides not matched to a gene: 7.

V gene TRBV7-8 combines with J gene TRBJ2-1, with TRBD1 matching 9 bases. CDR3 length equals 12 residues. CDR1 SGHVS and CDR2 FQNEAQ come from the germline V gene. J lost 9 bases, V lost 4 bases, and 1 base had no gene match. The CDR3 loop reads CASSYRGREQFF. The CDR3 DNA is TGTGCCAGCAGCTACAGGGGGCGTGAGCAGTTCTTC. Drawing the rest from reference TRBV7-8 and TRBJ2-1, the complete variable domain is GAGVSQSPRYKVAKRGQDVALRCDPISGHVSLFWYQQALGQGPEFLTYFQNEAQLDKSGLPSDRFFAERPEGSVSTLKIQRTQQEDSAVYLCASSYRGREQFFGPGTRLTVL.

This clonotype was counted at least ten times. CDR3 residues: CASSQDRGRGDFGYTF. CDR3 nucleotide sequence: TGTGCCAGCAGCCAAGACAGGGGGCGCGGGGATTTCGGCTACACCTTC. The rearrangement links TRBV7-2 to TRBJ1-2, with 10 bases fitting TRBD1. This CDR3 has 16 amino acids. Germline CDR1 SGHTA, CDR2 FQGNSA. Losses at the gene ends were 5 bases for V and 8 bases for J; bases not matched to a gene: 14.

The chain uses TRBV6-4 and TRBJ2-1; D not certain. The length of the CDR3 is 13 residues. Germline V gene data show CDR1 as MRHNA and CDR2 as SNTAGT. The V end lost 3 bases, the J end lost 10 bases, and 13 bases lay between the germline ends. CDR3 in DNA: TGTGCCAGCAGTGAGACCCTCGTCAGGGAGCAGTTCTTC. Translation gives CASSETLVREQFF.

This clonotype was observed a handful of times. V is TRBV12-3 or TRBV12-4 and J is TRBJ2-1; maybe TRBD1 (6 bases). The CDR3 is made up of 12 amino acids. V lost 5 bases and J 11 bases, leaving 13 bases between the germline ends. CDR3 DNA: TGTGCCAGCAGTCCCACAGGGCTAAAGCAGTTCTTC. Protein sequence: CASSPTGLKQFF.

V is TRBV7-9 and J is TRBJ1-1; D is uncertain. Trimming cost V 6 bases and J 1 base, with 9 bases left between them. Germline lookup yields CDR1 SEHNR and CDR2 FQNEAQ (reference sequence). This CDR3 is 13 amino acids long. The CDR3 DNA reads TGTGCCAGCAGACCTGAAAAGAACACTGAAGCTTTCTTT. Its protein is CASRPEKNTEAFF. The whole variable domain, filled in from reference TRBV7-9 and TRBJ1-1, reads DTGVSQNPRHKITKRGQNVTFRCDPISEHNRLYWYRQTLGQGPEFLTYFQNEAQLEKSRLLSDRFSAERPKGSFSTLEIQRTEQGDSAMYLCASRPEKNTEAFFGQGTRLTVV.

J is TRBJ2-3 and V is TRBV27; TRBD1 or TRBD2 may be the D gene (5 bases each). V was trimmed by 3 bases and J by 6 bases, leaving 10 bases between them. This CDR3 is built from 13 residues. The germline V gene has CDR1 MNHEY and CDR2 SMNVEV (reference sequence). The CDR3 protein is CASSFRGEDTQYF. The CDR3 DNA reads TGTGCCAGCAGTTTTAGAGGGGAGGATACGCAGTATTTT.

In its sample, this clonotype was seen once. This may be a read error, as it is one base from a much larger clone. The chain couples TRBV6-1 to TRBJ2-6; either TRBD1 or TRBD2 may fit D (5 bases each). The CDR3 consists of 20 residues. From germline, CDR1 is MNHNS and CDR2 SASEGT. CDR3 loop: CTSSAPGARFDFSGANVLTF. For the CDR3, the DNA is TGTACCAGCAGTGCTCCCGGGGCCCGATTCGATTTCTCTGGGGCCAACGTCCTGACTTTC.

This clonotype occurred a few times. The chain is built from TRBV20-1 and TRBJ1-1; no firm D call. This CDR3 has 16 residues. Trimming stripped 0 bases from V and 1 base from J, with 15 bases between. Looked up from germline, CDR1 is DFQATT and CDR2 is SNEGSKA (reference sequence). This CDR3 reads CSARDFEARANTEAFF. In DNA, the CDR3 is TGCAGTGCTAGAGATTTTGAGGCTCGTGCGAACACTGAAGCTTTCTTT.

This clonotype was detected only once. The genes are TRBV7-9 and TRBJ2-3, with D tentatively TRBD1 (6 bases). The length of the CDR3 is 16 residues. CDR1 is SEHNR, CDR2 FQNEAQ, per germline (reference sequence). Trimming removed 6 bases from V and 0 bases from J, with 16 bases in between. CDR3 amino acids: CASSPEAGVSTDTQYF. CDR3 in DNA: TGTGCCAGCAGTCCCGAGGCAGGGGTTAGCACAGATACGCAGTATTTT.

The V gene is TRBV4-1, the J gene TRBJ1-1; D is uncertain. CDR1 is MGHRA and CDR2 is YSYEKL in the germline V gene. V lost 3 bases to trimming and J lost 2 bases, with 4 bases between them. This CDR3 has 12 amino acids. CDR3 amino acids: CASSHPNTEAFF. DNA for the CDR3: TGCGCCAGCAGCCACCCAAACACTGAAGCTTTCTTT.

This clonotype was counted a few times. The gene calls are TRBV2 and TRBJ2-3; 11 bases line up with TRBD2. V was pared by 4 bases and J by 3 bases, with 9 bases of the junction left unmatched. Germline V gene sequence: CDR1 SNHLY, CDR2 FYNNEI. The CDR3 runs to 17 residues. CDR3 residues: CASSGPLAGGPTDTQYF. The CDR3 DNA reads TGTGCCAGCAGTGGCCCTCTAGCGGGGGGCCCGACAGATACGCAGTATTTT.